The 29 T cell receptor beta chains in this list originate from one sample, sequenced in a study of blood T cell repertoires in COVID-19. Measured with immunoSEQ multiplex PCR; TCRdb has only the in-frame clones, and not every one. The table lists 100,000 or so clones, 70% to 90% of them singletons. The sequenced sample consisted of peripheral blood. These receptors all stem from a man in his sixties with acute or convalescent COVID-19.

The rearrangement links TRBV24-1 to TRBJ2-1, with 9 positions matching TRBD2. From germline, CDR1 is KGHDR and CDR2 SFDVKD. The V and J ends lost 4 bases and 4 bases, in that order; junction bases with no gene match: 1. The length of the CDR3 is 14 residues. The CDR3 DNA is TGTGCCACCAGTGACGCGGGGGGGTACAATGAGCAGTTCTTC. Protein product: CATSDAGGYNEQFF.

The chain couples TRBV7-3 to TRBJ1-6; D is unclear. The ends were cut back, 6 bases at V and 9 bases at J, with 12 bases in the middle. Germline CDR1 SGHTA, CDR2 FQGTGA. The CDR3 spans 13 residues. The CDR3 nucleotides are TGTGCCAGCAGTATAGGAGTCGGTTCACCCCTCCACTTT. Translation: CASSIGVGSPLHF.

A few counts support this clone. The chain has TRBV4-1 and TRBJ1-6; no clear D gene. CDR1 and CDR2 from the germline V gene are MGHRA and YSYEKL. The CDR3 extends over 16 amino acids. V shed 1 base and J shed 0 bases, with 7 bases lying between them. CDR3 loop: CASSQGRDSYNSPLHF. The CDR3, as DNA: TGCGCCAGCAGCCAAGGGAGGGACTCCTATAATTCACCCCTCCACTTT.

This clone was counted a few times. V is TRBV19 and J is TRBJ1-2; D may be TRBD1 (6 bases). Trimming cost V 3 bases and J 6 bases, with 11 bases left between them. Germline CDR1 is LNHDA and CDR2 is SQIVND (reference sequence). The CDR3 totals 13 residues. The CDR3 protein is CASSIYSGDGYTF. The CDR3 nucleotides are TGTGCCAGTAGTATCTATTCAGGGGATGGCTACACCTTC.

The V and J genes are TRBV7-6 and TRBJ1-5, with TRBD1 matching over 7 bases. After removal of 2 bases from V and 4 bases from J, the junction contained 5 bases not matched to a gene. The CDR3 runs 15 residues. Looked up from germline, CDR1 is SGHVS and CDR2 is FNYEAQ. The CDR3 DNA follows: TGTGCCAGCAGCTTAAGCCCCAGGGGGAATCAGCCCCAGCATTTT. Translation gives CASSLSPRGNQPQHF.

This chain connects TRBV25-1 to TRBJ2-7, with a tentative D call TRBD2 (6 bases). Trimming shortened V by 6 bases and J by 4 bases, and 13 bases separated the two germline ends. The CDR3 sequence is 13 residues long. CDR1 MGHDK and CDR2 SYGVNS come from the germline V gene. CDR3 region: CASRDVAGYEQYF. For the CDR3, the DNA is TGTGCCAGCAGGGATGTCGCGGGATACGAGCAGTACTTC.

The chain joins TRBV5-5 to TRBJ1-1, with TRBD1 identical over 12 bases. With 4 bases clipped from V and 5 bases from J, the junction kept 12 bases outside the gene matches. This CDR3 is 17 amino acids long. CDR1 SGHKS and CDR2 YYEKEE come from the germline V gene (reference sequence). The CDR3 DNA sequence: TGTGCCAGCAGCCATCTTGTGGGGACAGGGGGCGGGACTGAAGCTTTCTTT. This encodes CASSHLVGTGGGTEAFF.

This chain links TRBV14 with TRBJ1-2; the D gene is possibly TRBD1 (6 bases). V dropped 3 bases and J dropped 4 bases, with 9 bases sitting between them. In germline, CDR1 is SGHDN, CDR2 FVKESK. The CDR3 covers 13 residues. The CDR3 bases are TGTGCCAGCAGCCAGGACAGAATCTATGGCTACACCTTC. This encodes CASSQDRIYGYTF.

The V and J genes are TRBV10-3 and TRBJ2-3, with 8 bases that match TRBD1. V lost 0 bases, J lost 5 bases, and 10 bases stayed unmatched. There are 17 residues in the CDR3. CDR1 and CDR2 (germline): ENHRY, SYGVKD. In nucleotides, the CDR3 is TGTGCCATCAGTGAGTCATTGTTGGGCAGGGGGCAAGATACGCAGTATTTT. This translates into CAISESLLGRGQDTQYF.

The J gene is TRBJ2-5, the V gene TRBV11-3, with TRBD2 matching 9 bases. The junction had 13 bases not matched to a gene; V was cut back by 5 bases and J by 3 bases. This CDR3 comprises 17 residues. Per germline, CDR1 SGHNT and CDR2 YENEEA. This CDR3 reads CASSPQGSGGPEETQYF. DNA of the CDR3: TGTGCCAGCAGCCCCCAGGGTAGCGGGGGCCCTGAAGAGACCCAGTACTTC.

V and J are TRBV4-3 and TRBJ1-5; 11 bases are a match to TRBD1. The CDR3 extends over 14 amino acids. V lost 3 bases, J lost 6 bases, and 1 base stayed unmatched. The V gene's germline CDR1 is LGHNA and CDR2 YSLEER. CDR3 amino acids: CASSHGTGGQPQHF. DNA of the CDR3: TGCGCCAGCAGCCACGGGACAGGGGGTCAGCCCCAGCATTTT.

V usage is TRBV6-6 and J usage is TRBJ2-2; 8 bases fit TRBD1. CDR3 length equals 15 residues. With 6 bases clipped from V and 4 bases from J, the junction kept 7 bases outside the gene matches. In germline, CDR1 is MNHNY, CDR2 SVGAGI (reference sequence). The CDR3 nucleotides read TGTGCCAGCAGGGACTCGGGACAGGCCACCGGGGAGCTGTTTTTT. Translating gives CASRDSGQATGELFF.

The genes are TRBV19 and TRBJ2-1, with 8 bases aligning to TRBD2. The CDR3 consists of 14 residues. The germline V gene has CDR1 LNHDA and CDR2 SQIVND (reference sequence). The V gene end was trimmed by 6 bases and the J gene end by 5 bases; junction bases not matched to a gene: 6. CDR3: CASRGNSGNNEQFF. The CDR3 DNA follows: TGTGCCAGTAGGGGAAATAGCGGGAACAATGAGCAGTTCTTC.

This clone appeared a single time. The chain carries TRBV9 and TRBJ2-3; possibly TRBD2 for D (6 bases). This CDR3 has 16 residues. V was clipped by 6 bases and J by 2 bases, with 19 bases between them. Germline loops: CDR1 SGDLS, CDR2 YYNGEE. The CDR3 loop is CASTPRGTGNTDTQYF. CDR3 coding DNA: TGTGCCAGCACCCCCCGGGGGACGGGGAACACAGATACGCAGTATTTT. The full variable domain, its missing parts supplied by reference TRBV9 and TRBJ2-3, is DSGVTQTPKHLITATGQRVTLRCSPRSGDLSVYWYQQSLDQGLQFLIQYYNGEERAKGNILERFSAQQFPDLHSELNLSSLELGDSALYFCASTPRGTGNTDTQYFGPGTRLTVL.

This clone showed up many times. The J gene is TRBJ1-5, the V gene TRBV7-2; D perhaps matches TRBD1 (6 bases). Germline CDR1 SGHTA, CDR2 FQGNSA. Trimming took off 5 bases at V and 7 bases at J, with 12 bases between the two ends. CDR3 length equals 13 residues. DNA for the CDR3: TGTGCCAGCAGCACCAACAGGGACCAGCCCCAGCATTTT. Its protein product is CASSTNRDQPQHF.

The chain recombines TRBV5-1 with TRBJ1-2; tentative D call: TRBD1 (5 bases). The ends were cut back, 1 base at V and 8 bases at J, with 18 bases in the middle. Germline CDR1 is SGHRS and CDR2 is YFSETQ. The CDR3 runs to 15 residues. In DNA form, the CDR3 reads TGCGCCAGCAGCTTGATTTCAGGGTATTTCGACGGCTACACCTTC. Its protein product is CASSLISGYFDGYTF.

The J gene is TRBJ2-7, the V gene TRBV5-5, with 8 bases fitting TRBD1. The junction had 23 bases not matched to a gene; V was cut back by 4 bases and J by 5 bases. The CDR3 runs 19 residues. Germline lookup yields CDR1 SGHKS and CDR2 YYEKEE (reference sequence). The CDR3 sequence: CASSRTDRDLPTGLNEQYF. Here the CDR3 DNA reads TGTGCCAGCAGCAGAACGGACAGGGATCTCCCTACTGGCTTGAACGAGCAGTACTTC. Combining the CDR3 with reference TRBV5-5 and TRBJ2-7 gives the whole variable domain DAGVTQSPTHLIKTRGQQVTLRCSPISGHKSVSWYQQVLGQGPQFIFQYYEKEERGRGNFPDRFSARQFPNYSSELNVNALLLGDSALYLCASSRTDRDLPTGLNEQYFGPGTRLTVT.

The rearrangement joins TRBV25-1 to TRBJ2-7; the D gene is possibly TRBD1 (6 bases). The CDR3 spans 14 residues. Looked up from germline, CDR1 is MGHDK and CDR2 is SYGVNS. The germline V and J ends were trimmed by 3 bases and 3 bases, with 12 bases remaining between them. The CDR3 DNA follows: TGTGCCAGCAGTGAGGGACACCCTCACTACGAGCAGTACTTC. Amino acid sequence: CASSEGHPHYEQYF.

The chain is built from TRBV9 and TRBJ2-2, with a tentative D call TRBD1 (6 bases). Germline V gene data show CDR1 as SGDLS and CDR2 as YYNGEE. With 0 bases removed from V and 6 bases from J, the gap between germline ends came to 9 bases. The length of the CDR3 is 14 residues. This CDR3 is CASSVVGAPGELFF. The CDR3 bases are TGTGCCAGCAGCGTAGTGGGGGCTCCCGGGGAGCTGTTTTTT.

V gene TRBV6-6 combines with J gene TRBJ2-1; D gene unclear. The CDR3 consists of 12 residues. The germline V gene encodes CDR1 MNHNY and CDR2 SVGAGI (reference sequence). Trimming pared 1 base from V and 9 bases from J, leaving 7 bases between. The CDR3 here is CASSYFMSEQFF. CDR3 DNA: TGTGCCAGCAGTTACTTCATGAGTGAGCAGTTCTTC.

This chain joins TRBV5-1 and TRBJ2-2; 10 positions match TRBD2. CDR3 length: 14 residues. Germline assignment: CDR1 SGHRS and CDR2 YFSETQ. Trimming at V came to 7 bases and at J to 3 bases, leaving 3 bases not matched to a gene. The chain's CDR3 is CASGTSEYTGELFF. CDR3 sequence (DNA): TGCGCCAGCGGGACTAGCGAGTACACCGGGGAGCTGTTTTTT.

The chain recombines TRBV12-3 or TRBV12-4 with TRBJ2-7, with D perhaps matching TRBD2 (5 bases). Trimming removed 5 bases at V and 4 bases at J, with 6 bases between. The CDR3 spans 11 residues. The DNA for the CDR3 is TGTGCCAGCAGTGGACTGTACGAGCAGTACTTC. Translation: CASSGLYEQYF.

The chain combines TRBV9 with TRBJ1-1, with 7 bases matching TRBD1. The CDR3 runs to 13 residues. Germline V gene data show CDR1 as SGDLS and CDR2 as YYNGEE. The V gene end was trimmed by 1 base and the J gene end by 4 bases; junction bases not matched to a gene: 1. The chain's CDR3 is CASSVSGGTEAFF. CDR3 DNA sequence: TGTGCCAGCAGCGTATCAGGGGGCACTGAAGCTTTCTTT.

The rearrangement links TRBV14 to TRBJ2-2; D remains ambiguous. CDR1 and CDR2 (germline): SGHDN, FVKESK. V lost 1 base and J lost 5, with 8 bases in between. CDR3 size: 14 residues. DNA for the CDR3: TGTGCCAGCAGCCAAGGCCCGAGGACCGGGGAGCTGTTTTTT. Its translation: CASSQGPRTGELFF.

J is TRBJ2-3 and V is TRBV3-1 (or the pseudogene TRBV3-2), with 9 bases lining up with TRBD2. The CDR3 sequence is 17 residues long. Germline CDR1 and CDR2: LGHDT and YNNKEL (reference sequence). V shed 1 base, J shed 4 bases, and the junction held 9 bases outside the gene matches. CDR3 residues: CASSQGGTTSGSDTQYF. The CDR3 DNA is TGTGCCAGCAGCCAAGGAGGGACGACTAGCGGATCAGATACGCAGTATTTT.

The chain employs TRBV11-2 and TRBJ1-6; 7 positions match TRBD1. The CDR3 contains 14 residues. V shed 5 bases, J shed 8 bases, and the junction held 6 bases outside the gene matches. Germline CDR1 reads SGHAT; CDR2 reads FQNNGV. As DNA, the CDR3 is TGTGCCAGCAGCGAACAACAGGGGTATTCACCCCTCCACTTT. Translated, it gives CASSEQQGYSPLHF.

The genes are TRBV29-1 and TRBJ2-1; D ambiguous. V was trimmed by 6 bases and J by 3 bases, leaving 6 bases between them. CDR1 is SQVTM, CDR2 ANQGSEA, per germline. CDR3 size: 11 residues. CDR3 in amino acids: CSVAGYNEQFF. The CDR3 region has the DNA TGCAGCGTAGCAGGCTACAATGAGCAGTTCTTC.

This clone was counted a few times. J is TRBJ1-4 and V is TRBV30, with 10 bases that match TRBD1. The CDR3 totals 14 residues. CDR1 and CDR2 (germline): GTSNPN, SVGIG (reference sequence). With V trimmed by 1 base and J by 6 bases, 2 bases remained unmatched. In nucleotides, the CDR3 is TGTGCCTGGAGTGGACAGGGGGCGTATGAAAAACTGTTTTTT. This codes for CAWSGQGAYEKLFF.

The chain employs TRBV6-5 and TRBJ1-2; D gene unclear. The V end lost 3 bases, the J end lost 4 bases, and 12 bases lay between the germline ends. Germline V gene data show CDR1 as MNHEY and CDR2 as SVGAGI. CDR3 size: 14 residues. DNA of the CDR3: TGTGCCAGCAGTTATAGCAGGACTCGCTATGGCTACACCTTC. As protein: CASSYSRTRYGYTF.